This entry concerns a single TCR beta chain. This CDR3 spans 16 amino acids. The junction had 1 base not matched to a gene; V was cut back by 2 bases and J by 1 base. Germline V gene lookup returns CDR1 SGDLS and CDR2 YYNGEE. Next came a second PCR, run for about 7 to 12 cycles, which used a sample-barcoded 5' primer along with a J-beta primer mix. TCRdb reprocessed the 5' RACE reads with MiXCR, giving one entry per CDR3 protein. Among about 1.4 million distinct CDR3 sequences listed, 55% to 75% were seen once. This entry belongs to a study of blood T cells in healthy people across ages. What was sequenced was blood. The chain links TRBV9 to TRBJ2-3; 13 positions agree with TRBD2. The source of this sequence is a man aged 18 to 30 in good health. CDR3 DNA sequence: TGTGCCAGCAGCGTCGGACTAGCGGGAGGCACAGATACGCAGTATTTT. Protein: CASSVGLAGGTDTQYF.